These 18 T cell receptor beta chains were sequenced from one sample in a study of shared clonotypes between healthy human individuals. The assay was immunoSEQ multiplex PCR, and TCRdb's table has in-frame clones only and misses some. The sample has over a million clones, approximately 80% seen once. The specimen sequenced was memory CD4+ T cells from PBMCs. Subset defined: CD45RA-negative fraction. These receptor sequences come from a man aged 18 to 29 in good health. Some clones in this sample may be carry-over from other donors' samples.

The gene calls are TRBV6-5 and TRBJ1-1, with 10 positions matching TRBD1. V shed 5 bases and J 11 bases; nucleotides not matched to a gene: 11. Per germline, CDR1 MNHEY and CDR2 SVGAGI. The CDR3 totals 14 residues. CDR3: CASSTRDRGIWAFF. As DNA, the CDR3 is TGTGCCAGCAGTACCCGGGACAGGGGAATTTGGGCTTTCTTT.

In regard to this clone: Since a far larger clone is one base different, this is likely a read error. This sample includes further DNA sequences coding for the same CDR3. This rearrangement joins TRBV5-6 to TRBJ1-5; D unclear. Trimming took off 2 bases at V and 4 bases at J, with 4 bases between the two ends. The CDR3 extends over 12 amino acids. The germline CDR1 and CDR2 sequences are SGHDT and YYEEEE. For the CDR3, the DNA is TGTGCCAGCAGCTTAAGGAATCAGCCCCAGCATTTT. Protein product: CASSLRNQPQHF. Full variable domain (outside the CDR3, taken from reference TRBV5-6 and TRBJ1-5): DAGVTQSPTHLIKTRGQQVTLRCSPKSGHDTVSWYQQALGQGPQFIFQYYEEEERQRGNFPDRFSGHQFPNYSSELNVNALLLGDSALYLCASSLRNQPQHFGDGTRLSIL.

The chain carries TRBV7-3 and TRBJ2-3; 7 bases fit TRBD2. Germline V gene sequence: CDR1 SGHTA, CDR2 FQGTGA. This CDR3 has 15 residues. V dropped 1 base and J dropped 0; count of bases not matched to a gene: 1. CDR3 amino acids: CASSLRRGSTDTQYF. The CDR3 coding sequence is TGTGCCAGCAGCTTAAGGCGGGGGAGCACAGATACGCAGTATTTT.

The chain uses TRBV15 and TRBJ1-1; D remains ambiguous. Germline V gene lookup returns CDR1 LNHNV and CDR2 YYDKDF (reference sequence). Trimming cost V 9 bases and J 0 bases, with 11 bases left between them. This CDR3 contains 13 residues. CDR3 in amino acids: CATTLGVNTEAFF. In nucleotides, the CDR3 is TGTGCCACAACGCTTGGGGTGAACACTGAAGCTTTCTTT. Using reference TRBV15 and TRBJ1-1 for the parts outside the CDR3, the full variable domain is DAMVIQNPRYQVTQFGKPVTLSCSQTLNHNVMYWYQQKSSQAPKLLFHYYDKDFNNEADTPDNFQSRRPNTSFCFLDIRSPGLGDTAMYLCATTLGVNTEAFFGQGTRLTVV.

This clone was found once. The genes are TRBV4-2 and TRBJ2-5, with 12 bases that match TRBD1. The CDR3 has 15 residues. Germline V gene lookup returns CDR1 LGHNA and CDR2 YNFKEQ. V was pared by 3 bases and J by 5 bases, with 4 bases of the junction left unmatched. Written as DNA, the CDR3 is TGTGCCAGCAGCCAGGGGACAGGGGGCGAGGAGACCCAGTACTTC. Its translation is CASSQGTGGEETQYF.

This chain uses TRBV5-6 with TRBJ1-2, with 7 bases that match TRBD1. In germline, CDR1 is SGHDT, CDR2 YYEEEE. Trimming at V came to 3 bases and at J to 4 bases, leaving 3 bases not matched to a gene. The CDR3 is made up of 13 amino acids. CDR3 nucleotide sequence: TGTGCCAGCAGCTCCGGGACAGTCTATGGCTACACCTTC. This sequence encodes CASSSGTVYGYTF.

The rearrangement joins TRBV28 to TRBJ2-7; possible D gene TRBD2, 6 bases. The CDR3 runs 13 residues. Trimming removed 5 bases from V and 7 bases from J, with 15 bases in between. Germline loops: CDR1 MDHEN, CDR2 SYDVKM. The CDR3 DNA reads as TGTGCCAGCAGTGCGAGCGGGTCTTGGGAGCAGTACTTC. It is translated as CASSASGSWEQYF. Together with reference TRBV28 and TRBJ2-7, the CDR3 gives the full variable domain: DVKVTQSSRYLVKRTGEKVFLECVQDMDHENMFWYRQDPGLGLRLIYFSYDVKMKEKGDIPEGYSVSREKKERFSLILESASTNQTSMYLCASSASGSWEQYFGPGTRLTVT.

V is TRBV15 and J is TRBJ1-1; D not certain. Germline V gene data show CDR1 as LNHNV and CDR2 as YYDKDF (reference sequence). Between the trimmed V and J ends, which lost 0 bases and 3 bases, there was a span of 17 bases. The CDR3 extends over 17 amino acids. The CDR3: CATSRDVGLRGDTEAFF. The CDR3 DNA follows: TGTGCCACCAGCAGAGATGTAGGTCTTCGGGGAGACACTGAAGCTTTCTTT.

This clone showed up just a few times. The chain has TRBV5-1 and TRBJ1-1; TRBD1 matches at 7 bases. V shed 0 bases and J 3 bases; nucleotides not matched to a gene: 2. From germline, CDR1 is SGHRS and CDR2 YFSETQ. The CDR3 loop spans 14 amino acids. The CDR3 DNA reads as TGCGCCAGCAGCTTGGGGAGGGGGCACACTGAAGCTTTCTTT. It translates to CASSLGRGHTEAFF.

This clone was seen ten or more times. The chain recombines TRBV27 with TRBJ1-5; TRBD1 matches 7 bases. V was pared by 2 bases and J by 3 bases, with 1 base of the junction left unmatched. The CDR3 spans 14 residues. Germline CDR1 and CDR2: MNHEY and SMNVEV (reference sequence). This CDR3 is CASSLQGVNQPQHF. The CDR3 DNA sequence: TGTGCCAGCAGTTTACAGGGGGTCAATCAGCCCCAGCATTTT.

The chain has TRBV5-4 and TRBJ2-4, with D unclear. Germline V CDR1 and CDR2: SGHNT, YYREEE (reference sequence). V lost 9 bases to trimming and J lost 0 bases, with 13 bases between them. This CDR3 has 14 residues. The CDR3 region is CATRIWGAKNIQYF. CDR3 nucleotides: TGTGCCACACGCATATGGGGAGCCAAAAACATTCAGTACTTC.

J is TRBJ1-1 and V is TRBV9; D is uncertain. CDR3 length equals 14 residues. CDR1 and CDR2 (germline): SGDLS, YYNGEE. Between the trimmed V and J ends, which lost 2 bases and 1 base, there was a span of 9 bases. The CDR3 region has the DNA TGTGCCAGCAGCGTGGGGAACGGGAACACTGAAGCTTTCTTT. It specifies CASSVGNGNTEAFF.

The chain links TRBV7-7 to TRBJ2-2; 8 bases match TRBD2. The CDR3 runs 14 residues. Germline V gene sequence: CDR1 SSHAT, CDR2 FNYEAQ (reference sequence). V trimming: 11 bases; J trimming: 1 base; junction bases outside the gene matches: 6. The CDR3 bases are TGTGCCTCAGGGAGCGGGGGGAACACCGGGGAGCTGTTTTTT. Protein sequence: CASGSGGNTGELFF.

A single count supports this clone. This sequence may be a read error, since a much larger clone differs from it by one base. The sample carries other DNA sequences with the same CDR3. The V and J genes are TRBV6-1 and TRBJ1-5, with 10 nucleotides matching TRBD1. J was trimmed by 4 bases and V by 4 bases; bases with no gene match: 1. Germline V gene lookup returns CDR1 MNHNS and CDR2 SASEGT. The CDR3 length is 14 residues. The CDR3 loop is CASSGTGGNQPQHF. As DNA, the CDR3 is TGTGCCAGCAGTGGGACAGGGGGGAATCAGCCCCAGCATTTT.

As to this clone: This sample also contains other DNA sequences that code for the same CDR3. The chain links TRBV7-2 to TRBJ2-7, with D perhaps matching TRBD1 or TRBD2 (5 bases each). V was trimmed by 5 bases and J by 1 base, leaving 9 bases between them. Per germline, CDR1 SGHTA and CDR2 FQGNSA. This CDR3 has 13 amino acids. The CDR3 is CASSRDASYEQYF. The CDR3 nucleotides read TGTGCCAGCAGCCGGGACGCGTCCTACGAGCAGTACTTC.

This chain links TRBV15 with TRBJ1-3, with D uncertain. The V end was cut by 0 bases, the J end by 3 bases, with 6 bases between. The CDR3 has 14 amino acids. CDR1 is LNHNV, CDR2 YYDKDF, per germline (reference sequence). The CDR3 region has the DNA TGTGCCACCAGCAGAGATCTCAGTGGAAACACCATATATTTT. This gives the protein CATSRDLSGNTIYF.

Of note for this clone: A read error may account for a junction end that differs from germline. The J gene is TRBJ1-5, the V gene TRBV14, with no clear D. Germline CDR1 and CDR2: SGHDN and FVKESK. The CDR3 has 15 residues. CDR3 region: CASSQEGPSSQPQHF. Written as DNA, the CDR3 is TGTGCCAGCAGCCAAGAAGGGCCTAGCAGTCAGCCCCAGCATTTT.

CDR3 in DNA: TGTGCCAGCAGTGGGACAGGGTACGGCAATCAGCCCCAGCATTTT. This translates into CASSGTGYGNQPQHF. The chain carries TRBV2 and TRBJ1-5, with 8 bases fitting TRBD1. The CDR3 contains 15 residues. V lost 4 bases, J lost 2 bases, and 4 bases stayed unmatched. Per the germline V gene, CDR1 is SNHLY and CDR2 is FYNNEI.